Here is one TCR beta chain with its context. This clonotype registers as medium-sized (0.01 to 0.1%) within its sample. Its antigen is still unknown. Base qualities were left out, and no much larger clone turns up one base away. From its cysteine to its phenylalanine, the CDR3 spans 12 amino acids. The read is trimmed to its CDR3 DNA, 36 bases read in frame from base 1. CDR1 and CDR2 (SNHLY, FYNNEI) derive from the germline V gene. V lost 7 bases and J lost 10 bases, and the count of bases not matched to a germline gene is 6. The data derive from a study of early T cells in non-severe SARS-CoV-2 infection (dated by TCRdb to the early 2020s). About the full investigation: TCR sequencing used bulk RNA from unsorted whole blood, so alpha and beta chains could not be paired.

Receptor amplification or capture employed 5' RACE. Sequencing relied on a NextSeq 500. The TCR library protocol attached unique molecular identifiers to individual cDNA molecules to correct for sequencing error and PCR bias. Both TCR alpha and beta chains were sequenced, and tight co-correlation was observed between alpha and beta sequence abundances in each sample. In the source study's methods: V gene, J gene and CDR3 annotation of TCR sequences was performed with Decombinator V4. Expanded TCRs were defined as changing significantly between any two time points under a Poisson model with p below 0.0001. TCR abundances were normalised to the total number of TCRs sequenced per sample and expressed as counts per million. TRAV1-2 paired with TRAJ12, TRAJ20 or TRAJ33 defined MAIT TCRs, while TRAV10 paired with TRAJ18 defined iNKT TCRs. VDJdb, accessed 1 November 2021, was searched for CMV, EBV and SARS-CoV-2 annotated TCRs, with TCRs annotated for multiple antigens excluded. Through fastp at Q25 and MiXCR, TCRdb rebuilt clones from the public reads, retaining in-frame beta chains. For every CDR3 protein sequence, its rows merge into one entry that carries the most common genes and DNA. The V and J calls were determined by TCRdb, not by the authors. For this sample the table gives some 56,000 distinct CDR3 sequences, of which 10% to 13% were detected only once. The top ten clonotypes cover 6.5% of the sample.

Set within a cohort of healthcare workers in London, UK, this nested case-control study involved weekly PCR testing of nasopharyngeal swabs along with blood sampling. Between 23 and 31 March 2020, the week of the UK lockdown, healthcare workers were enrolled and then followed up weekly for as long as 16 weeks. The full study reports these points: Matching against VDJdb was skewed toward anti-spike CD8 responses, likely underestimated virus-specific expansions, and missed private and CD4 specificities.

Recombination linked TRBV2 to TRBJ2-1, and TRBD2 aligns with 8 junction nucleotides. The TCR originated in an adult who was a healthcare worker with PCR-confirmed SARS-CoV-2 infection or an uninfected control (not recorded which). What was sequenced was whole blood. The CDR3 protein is CASTRTSSEQFF. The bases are TGTGCCAGCACACGGACTAGCTCCGAGCAGTTCTTC.